This T cell receptor beta chain was sequenced during a study of beta chain features in type 1 diabetes. The CDR3 covers 17 residues. Germline CDR1 KGHSH, CDR2 LQKENI. Reverse transcribing all isolated RNA meant expressed TCRB transcripts were sequenced. Sequencing was performed with immunoSEQ multiplex PCR; in TCRdb, only in-frame clones are kept and a portion is missing. The sample holds about 200,000 clones, about 11% seen once. Every donor provided one heparinised blood draw, which averaged roughly 120 mL. A remark on this clone: Its target is unknown. A read error is likely here: a far larger clone is one base away.

Study outcomes and limitations: Sampled from patients, naive, central memory and Treg TCRB repertoires appeared more similar than those sampled from healthy donors.

The chain uses TRBV18 and TRBJ2-6; 7 positions agree with TRBD1. The specimen was central memory CD4+ T cells from blood. The sequence was obtained from a man in his late teens or twenties in good health. CDR3 in amino acids: CSSIPGQSTSGANVLTF. The DNA for the CDR3 is TGTTCCAGCATACCGGGACAGTCTACTTCTGGGGCCAACGTCCTGACTTTC.